The 12 T cell receptor beta chains below all came from one sample that was sequenced in a study of cytomegalovirus exposure and HLA in healthy donors. Amplification used 60 Vbeta primers and 13 Jbeta primers. The table came from immunoSEQ multiplex PCR; TCRdb's copy has only in-frame clones and leaves some out. Its clone listing holds roughly 40,000 clones. The specimen sequenced was PBMCs. The receptors come from a man aged 40-49 years in good health and CMV-seropositive.

The rearrangement uses TRBV11-3 and TRBJ1-1; TRBD1 might be the D (5 bases). This CDR3 has 11 residues. Germline V gives CDR1 SGHNT, CDR2 YENEEA. Trimming removed 3 bases from V and 7 bases from J, with 6 bases in between. For the CDR3, the DNA is TGTGCCAGCAGCTTGGGGGGTGAAGCTTTCTTT. As protein: CASSLGGEAFF.

CDR3: CASISGLAFSHEQYF. For the CDR3, the DNA is TGTGCCAGCATCTCGGGACTAGCGTTTTCCCACGAGCAGTACTTC. The rearrangement links TRBV28 to TRBJ2-7; 10 nucleotides match TRBD2. The CDR3 runs to 15 residues. V shed 7 bases, J shed 5 bases, and the junction held 11 bases outside the gene matches. The V gene's germline CDR1 is MDHEN and CDR2 SYDVKM.

The chain combines TRBV11-2 with TRBJ2-3, with D maybe TRBD1 (6 bases). The CDR3 runs 15 residues. The V end lost 5 bases, the J end lost 1 base, and 13 bases lay between the germline ends. From germline, CDR1 is SGHAT and CDR2 FQNNGV. The CDR3 region is CASSPQYRGTDTQYF. CDR3 DNA: TGTGCCAGCAGCCCGCAGTACAGGGGCACAGATACGCAGTATTTT.

The CDR3 loop reads CASSLFGAGEQYF. The CDR3 DNA follows: TGTGCCAGCAGCTTATTCGGGGCGGGAGAGCAGTACTTC. This rearrangement joins TRBV7-2 to TRBJ2-7; perhaps TRBD2 as D (6 bases). Germline V gene lookup returns CDR1 SGHTA and CDR2 FQGNSA. The CDR3 loop spans 13 amino acids. Trimming removed 2 bases at V and 7 bases at J, with 12 bases between. The full variable domain, its missing parts supplied by reference TRBV7-2 and TRBJ2-7, is GAGVSQSPSNKVTEKGKDVELRCDPISGHTALYWYRQSLGQGLEFLIYFQGNSAPDKSGLPSDRFSAERTGGSVSTLTIQRTQQEDSAVYLCASSLFGAGEQYFGPGTRLTVT.

The V and J genes are TRBV19 and TRBJ1-5; D not certain. The germline V gene encodes CDR1 LNHDA and CDR2 SQIVND (reference sequence). Trimming took off 7 bases at V and 3 bases at J, with 19 bases between the two ends. This CDR3 has 16 amino acids. CDR3 region: CASIPGIGLINQPQHF. DNA for the CDR3: TGTGCCAGTATCCCAGGCATAGGATTGATCAATCAGCCCCAGCATTTT. Complete variable domain (other parts from reference TRBV19 and TRBJ1-5): DGGITQSPKYLFRKEGQNVTLSCEQNLNHDAMYWYRQDPGQGLRLIYYSQIVNDFQKGDIAEGYSVSREKKESFPLTVTSAQKNPTAFYLCASIPGIGLINQPQHFGDGTRLSIL.

The chain joins TRBV10-2 to TRBJ2-5, with D maybe TRBD2 (6 bases). Germline CDR1 reads WSHSY; CDR2 reads SAAADI. This CDR3 spans 13 amino acids. V was cut by 9 bases and J by 5 bases, with 16 bases left in between. The CDR3 bases are TGCGCCAGTACCGGGACTGCCGGGGAGACCCAGTACTTC. This gives the protein CASTGTAGETQYF.

The rearrangement joins TRBV18 to TRBJ1-5; maybe TRBD1 (6 bases). The CDR3 loop spans 16 amino acids. Germline CDR1 is KGHSH and CDR2 is LQKENI. Trimming took off 2 bases at V and 1 base at J, with 12 bases between the two ends. CDR3: CASSPGQGRSNQPQHF. The CDR3 DNA is TGTGCCAGCTCACCAGGGCAGGGGCGAAGCAATCAGCCCCAGCATTTT.

The chain combines TRBV2 with TRBJ2-5, with 10 bases lining up with TRBD2. CDR3 length: 15 residues. Germline V CDR1 and CDR2: SNHLY, FYNNEI. With V trimmed by 3 bases and J by 7 bases, 8 bases remained unmatched. CDR3 sequence: CASSDEAGGRGTQYF. CDR3 DNA sequence: TGTGCCAGCAGTGATGAAGCGGGAGGGCGAGGGACCCAGTACTTC.

The V call is TRBV5-1, the J call TRBJ2-2; D is uncertain. The V gene's germline CDR1 is SGHRS and CDR2 YFSETQ. The ends were cut back, 0 bases at V and 7 bases at J, with 10 bases in the middle. The CDR3 consists of 14 residues. Here the CDR3 DNA reads TGCGCCAGCAGCTTGGCCGGCCCGGGCGGGGAGCTGTTTTTT. As protein: CASSLAGPGGELFF.

The gene calls are TRBV5-8 and TRBJ1-3, with D tentatively TRBD1 (5 bases). Germline lookup yields CDR1 SGHTS and CDR2 YDEGEE. The CDR3 is 12 residues long. Trimming left V 1 base short and J 8 bases short, with 7 bases between. This CDR3 is CASSLRGDTIYF. The CDR3 bases are TGTGCCAGCAGCTTGCGGGGGGACACCATATATTTT.

As DNA, the CDR3 is TGTGCCAGCAGTTTAGCGGGAGGGTGGGATACGCAGTATTTT. As protein: CASSLAGGWDTQYF. The V call is TRBV27, the J call TRBJ2-3; 9 bases map to TRBD2. There are 14 residues in the CDR3. V was pared by 2 bases and J by 6 bases, with 3 bases of the junction left unmatched. Germline CDR1 reads MNHEY; CDR2 reads SMNVEV (reference sequence).

The chain has TRBV7-3 and TRBJ2-1; 9 nucleotides match TRBD2. Trimming cost V 5 bases and J 6 bases; bases outside gene matches: 14. Germline CDR1 SGHTA, CDR2 FQGTGA. This CDR3 contains 17 residues. The CDR3: CASSPSGLAPRSNEQFF. CDR3 sequence (DNA): TGTGCCAGCAGCCCATCCGGACTAGCGCCAAGGAGCAATGAGCAGTTCTTC.